The clone carrying this TCR beta chain was seen just once. No antigen is known for it. A much bigger clone sits one base away, suggesting this may be a read error. The same CDR3 also results from other DNA sequences found in this sample. Running of the assay took place at deep level. Splitting of each subset's genomic DNA was done evenly across several immunoSEQ plates. Clones were sequenced by immunoSEQ multiplex PCR, and TCRdb holds only the in-frame ones, with some missing. The sample consists of about 1.1 million clones, roughly 74% of them appearing once. This specimen comes from a study of shared clonotypes between healthy human individuals. Study as a whole: The study used three CD4 naive, three CD4 memory, two CD8 naive and one CD8 memory plate per donor.

Study conclusions and caveats: In the sorted subsets, rarefaction showed sequencing was incomplete despite large depth.

This CDR3 has 11 amino acids. Germline CDR1 is SGHTA and CDR2 is FQGNSA. Trimming pared 4 bases from V and 3 bases from J, leaving 4 bases between. The chain couples TRBV7-2 to TRBJ2-7; D gene unclear. This clonotype originated in a man younger than 35 in good health. Some clones in this sample may be carry-over from other donors' samples. Specimen: memory CD4+ T cells from PBMCs. Indicated subset: CD45RA-negative fraction. In nucleotides, the CDR3 is TGTGCCAGCAGCTCGTACTACGAGCAGTACTTC. Its translation: CASSSYYEQYF.